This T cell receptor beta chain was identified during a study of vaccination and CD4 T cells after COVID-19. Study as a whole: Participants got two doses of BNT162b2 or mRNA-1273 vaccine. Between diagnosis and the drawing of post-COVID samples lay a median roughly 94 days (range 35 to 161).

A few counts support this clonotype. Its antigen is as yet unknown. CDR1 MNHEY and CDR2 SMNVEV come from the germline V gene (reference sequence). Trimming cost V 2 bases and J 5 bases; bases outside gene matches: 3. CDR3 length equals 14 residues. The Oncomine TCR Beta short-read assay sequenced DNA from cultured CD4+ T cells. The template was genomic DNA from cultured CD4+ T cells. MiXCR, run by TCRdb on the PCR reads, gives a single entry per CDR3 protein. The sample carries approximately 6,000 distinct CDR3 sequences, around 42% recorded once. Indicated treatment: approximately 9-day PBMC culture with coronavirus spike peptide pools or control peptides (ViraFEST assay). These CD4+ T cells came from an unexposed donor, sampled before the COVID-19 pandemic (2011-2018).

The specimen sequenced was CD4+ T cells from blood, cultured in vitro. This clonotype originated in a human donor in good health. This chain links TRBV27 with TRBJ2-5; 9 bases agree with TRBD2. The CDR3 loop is CASSLLAGLETQYF. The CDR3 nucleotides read TGTGCCAGCAGTTTACTAGCGGGGCTGGAGACCCAGTACTTC.